These 22 T cell receptor beta chains originate from one sample sequenced in a study of cytomegalovirus exposure and HLA in healthy donors. PCR amplification relied on 60 Vbeta primers (plus 13 Jbeta primers). The repertoire was sequenced with immunoSEQ multiplex PCR; TCRdb's copy has only in-frame clones and lacks some. The top ten clones hold roughly 9% of a sample with about 120,000 clones, around 60% of them seen once. The source material was PBMCs. These receptors were obtained from a woman between 40 and 55 years old in good health and CMV-seropositive.

This sequence joins TRBV25-1 and TRBJ2-3, with 12 bases aligning to TRBD2. Trimming cost V 4 bases and J 4 bases; bases outside gene matches: 9. Germline loops: CDR1 MGHDK, CDR2 SYGVNS. CDR3 size: 17 residues. CDR3 DNA: TGTGCCAGCAGTGGGACTCGGACTAGCGGGACGGCAGATACGCAGTATTTT. The encoded protein is CASSGTRTSGTADTQYF.

The CDR3 loop reads CASSLLESEKLFF. CDR3 DNA: TGTGCCAGCAGCTTACTAGAGAGTGAAAAACTGTTTTTT. The chain couples TRBV7-9 to TRBJ1-4; D call uncertain. Trimming stripped 2 bases from V and 7 bases from J, with 8 bases between. CDR3 size: 13 residues. Germline V gives CDR1 SEHNR, CDR2 FQNEAQ (reference sequence).

The V call is TRBV6-5, the J call TRBJ2-5, with a possible D match to TRBD1 (6 bases). The CDR3 runs to 15 residues. The V end was cut by 2 bases, the J end by 5 bases, with 15 bases between. The germline V gene has CDR1 MNHEY and CDR2 SVGAGI. This CDR3 is CASSYRAAGVETQYF. In nucleotides, the CDR3 is TGTGCCAGCAGTTACAGGGCAGCAGGGGTCGAGACCCAGTACTTC.

This chain connects TRBV7-2 to TRBJ1-2; perhaps TRBD1 as D (5 bases). Between the trimmed V and J ends, which lost 3 bases and 2 bases, there was a span of 7 bases. This CDR3 comprises 13 residues. CDR1 is SGHTA, CDR2 FQGNSA, per germline. This CDR3 is CASSLTENYGYTF. The CDR3, as DNA: TGTGCCAGCAGCTTGACAGAAAACTATGGCTACACCTTC.

A few counts support this clone. The chain combines TRBV18 with TRBJ1-5; 10 nucleotides agree with TRBD1. From germline, CDR1 is KGHSH and CDR2 LQKENI. J lost 7 bases, V lost 6 bases, and 6 bases had no gene match. The CDR3 has 14 amino acids. CDR3 DNA sequence: TGTGCCAGCTCGGGGACAGGGGCAGGACAGCCCCAGCATTTT. It translates to CASSGTGAGQPQHF. Using reference TRBV18 and TRBJ1-5 for the parts outside the CDR3, the full variable domain is NAGVMQNPRHLVRRRGQEARLRCSPMKGHSHVYWYRQLPEEGLKFMVYLQKENIIDESGMPKERFSAEFPKEGPSILRIQQVVRGDSAAYFCASSGTGAGQPQHFGDGTRLSIL.

The genes are TRBV29-1 and TRBJ2-3; unclear D gene. The germline V gene encodes CDR1 SQVTM and CDR2 ANQGSEA. The ends were cut back, 4 bases at V and 5 bases at J, with 22 bases in the middle. The CDR3 totals 16 residues. CDR3 amino acids: CSVGYKARWRRDTQYF. The CDR3 DNA is TGCAGCGTTGGCTATAAGGCCCGATGGCGGCGAGATACGCAGTATTTT.

Comment on this clone: This sample includes further DNA sequences coding for the same CDR3. The V gene is TRBV9, the J gene TRBJ1-1; no reliable D call. The CDR3 has 13 amino acids. The V gene lost 0 bases and the J gene lost 3 bases, with 6 bases spanning the gap. Germline V gives CDR1 SGDLS, CDR2 YYNGEE. The chain's CDR3 is CASSVGGDTEAFF. Here the CDR3 DNA reads TGTGCCAGCAGCGTAGGCGGGGACACTGAAGCTTTCTTT.

The rearrangement links TRBV5-1 to TRBJ1-1, with TRBD1 as a possible D gene (6 bases). CDR1 is SGHRS and CDR2 is YFSETQ in the germline V gene. CDR3 length: 16 residues. Trimming stripped 3 bases from V and 5 bases from J, with 20 bases between. The CDR3: CASSSQRLQGTTEAFF. Here the CDR3 DNA reads TGCGCCAGCAGCTCCCAGCGGCTACAGGGTACGACTGAAGCTTTCTTT. The full variable domain, in which reference TRBV5-1 and TRBJ1-1 provide the parts outside the CDR3, is KAGVTQTPRYLIKTRGQQVTLSCSPISGHRSVSWYQQTPGQGLQFLFEYFSETQRNKGNFPGRFSGRQFSNSRSEMNVSTLELGDSALYLCASSSQRLQGTTEAFFGQGTRLTVV.

The chain couples TRBV19 to TRBJ1-2, with TRBD1 matching 9 bases. Losses at the gene ends were 2 bases for V and 11 bases for J; bases not matched to a gene: 12. This CDR3 has 15 amino acids. Germline CDR1 LNHDA, CDR2 SQIVND (reference sequence). CDR3 in DNA: TGTGCCAGTAGTATACTCGACAGGGGGTCATCGGTATACACCTTC. This gives the protein CASSILDRGSSVYTF.

This clone occurred a few times. V gene TRBV6-5 combines with J gene TRBJ1-1, with D unresolved. Germline loops: CDR1 MNHEY, CDR2 SVGAGI. V shed 4 bases and J shed 5 bases, with 14 bases lying between them. The CDR3 has 14 amino acids. CDR3 nucleotide sequence: TGTGCCAGCAGTTCCTCTGGGTCCGGGACTGAAGCTTTCTTT. Protein product: CASSSSGSGTEAFF.

The chain couples TRBV4-1 to TRBJ2-4; TRBD1 aligns across 8 bases. Germline V gene data show CDR1 as MGHRA and CDR2 as YSYEKL. J lost 5 bases, V lost 0 bases, and 3 bases had no gene match. This CDR3 spans 15 amino acids. The CDR3 spells CASSQEGTGQNIQYF. CDR3 sequence (DNA): TGCGCCAGCAGCCAAGAAGGGACAGGACAAAACATTCAGTACTTC.

This clone has only a few counts. The gene calls are TRBV7-9 and TRBJ2-1; D perhaps matches TRBD2 (6 bases). Germline V CDR1 and CDR2: SEHNR, FQNEAQ (reference sequence). This CDR3 region has 16 residues. Trimming pared 0 bases from V and 6 bases from J, leaving 15 bases between. CDR3 coding DNA: TGTGCCAGCAGCTTAGCGGACTTAGCGGTCCTCAATGAGCAGTTCTTC. This codes for CASSLADLAVLNEQFF.

The CDR3 sequence: CAISEYPAYEQYF. Written as DNA, the CDR3 is TGTGCCATCAGTGAGTACCCTGCCTACGAGCAGTACTTC. V usage is TRBV10-3 and J usage is TRBJ2-5; D is undetermined. The tail of the sequence fits TRBJ2-7 better, so the J call may be wrong. The CDR3 covers 13 residues. Germline V gene data show CDR1 as ENHRY and CDR2 as SYGVKD.

The V and J genes are TRBV14 and TRBJ1-1; D is ambiguous. CDR1 is SGHDN and CDR2 is FVKESK in the germline V gene. This CDR3 spans 18 amino acids. V was pared by 2 bases and J by 6 bases, with 25 bases between. The CDR3 reads CASSQFEGKRMGEPEAFF. The CDR3 region has the DNA TGTGCCAGCAGCCAATTTGAAGGGAAGAGGATGGGAGAACCTGAAGCTTTCTTT.

This clone was seen more than once but under ten times. The J gene is TRBJ1-5, the V gene TRBV4-1; possible D gene TRBD1, 5 bases. Germline assignment: CDR1 MGHRA and CDR2 YSYEKL. V was trimmed by 3 bases and J by 0 bases, leaving 9 bases between them. CDR3 size: 15 residues. This chain's CDR3 is CASSHGDYSNQPQHF. CDR3 DNA sequence: TGCGCCAGCAGCCACGGGGACTATAGCAATCAGCCCCAGCATTTT.

This clone came up a few times. The V call is TRBV7-8, the J call TRBJ2-2, with a possible D match to TRBD2 (6 bases). Per the germline V gene, CDR1 is SGHVS and CDR2 is FQNEAQ. This CDR3 is 17 amino acids long. V lost 7 bases and J lost 5, with 23 bases in between. CDR3 loop: CASTFQEGRSRTGELFF. The CDR3 DNA is TGTGCCAGCACATTTCAGGAGGGGAGATCGAGGACCGGGGAGCTGTTTTTT.

V and J are TRBV5-1 and TRBJ2-7, with TRBD2 as a possible D gene (5 bases). Germline V gene data show CDR1 as SGHRS and CDR2 as YFSETQ. This CDR3 region has 14 residues. V lost 2 bases, J lost 3 bases, and 12 bases lay in between. As DNA, the CDR3 is TGCGCCAGCAGCTTTCGGGATCGGGGCTACGAGCAGTACTTC. This codes for CASSFRDRGYEQYF.

The chain has TRBV4-1 and TRBJ1-1; the match to TRBD1 covers 9 bases. CDR3 size: 16 residues. CDR1 and CDR2 from the germline V gene are MGHRA and YSYEKL. V was clipped by 3 bases and J by 4 bases; unmatched bases: 9. Written as DNA, the CDR3 is TGCGCCAGCAGCCAGGGACAGGGTATCAGGGTCACTGAAGCTTTCTTT. Encoded protein: CASSQGQGIRVTEAFF.

This chain uses TRBV27 with TRBJ2-6, with a weak D call TRBD1 (6 bases). This CDR3 comprises 17 residues. V shed 4 bases and J shed 3 bases, with 16 bases lying between them. CDR1 is MNHEY, CDR2 SMNVEV, per germline (reference sequence). The CDR3 nucleotides read TGTGCCAGCAGTTCCGGGACATATACTCTTGGGGCCAACGTCCTGACTTTC. Encoded protein: CASSSGTYTLGANVLTF.

The J gene is TRBJ2-7, the V gene TRBV6-4; weak D call: TRBD2 (6 bases). The J call is in doubt because the DNA end fits TRBJ2-1 better. Germline V lookup: CDR1 MRHNA, CDR2 SNTAGT. The CDR3 loop spans 13 amino acids. The CDR3 region is CASRGTSGNEQFF. Here the CDR3 DNA reads TGTGCCAGCAGGGGGACTTCGGGGAATGAGCAGTTCTTC.

The chain joins TRBV6-1 to TRBJ1-1; D gene ambiguous. Per germline, CDR1 MNHNS and CDR2 SASEGT. V lost 7 bases and J lost 5, with 20 bases in between. This CDR3 region has 15 residues. In nucleotides, the CDR3 is TGTGCCAGCACCCCCCTGCGTGCGGGCAGGACTGAAGCTTTCTTT. It is translated as CASTPLRAGRTEAFF.

This clone showed up just a few times. The chain has TRBV2 and TRBJ1-1; 12 nucleotides match TRBD1. Losses at the gene ends were 9 bases for V and 4 bases for J; bases not matched to a gene: 6. Germline-derived CDR1 and CDR2 are SNHLY and FYNNEI. This CDR3 spans 14 amino acids. CDR3 sequence reads: CASNRDRGPTEAFF. As DNA, the CDR3 is TGTGCCAGTAACCGGGACAGGGGGCCCACTGAAGCTTTCTTT. Together with reference TRBV2 and TRBJ1-1, the CDR3 gives the full variable domain: EPEVTQTPSHQVTQMGQEVILRCVPISNHLYFYWYRQILGQKVEFLVSFYNNEISEKSEIFDDQFSVERPDGSNFTLKIRSTKLEDSAMYFCASNRDRGPTEAFFGQGTRLTVV.